The clone carrying this TCR beta chain was counted ten times or more. One end of the junction is discordant with germline, which a read error may explain. The data belong to a study of T cells in Graves' hyperthyroidism and ophthalmopathy. The CDR3 extends over 14 amino acids. Germline V lookup: CDR1 SSHAT, CDR2 FNYEAQ (reference sequence). Using RNA transcripts as the source, TCR beta CDR3 regions were amplified. With the HTBI primer set, the TCR CDR3 went through a first round of RT-PCR. TCRdb ran MiXCR on the multiplex PCR reads and lists one entry per CDR3 protein. The sample consists of approximately 640,000 distinct CDR3 sequences, about 45% of them appearing once.

This chain connects TRBV7-7 to TRBJ2-5, with 8 bases that match TRBD1. The material sequenced was peripheral blood or thyroid tissue (not recorded which). This sequence was found in an adult man with Graves' disease, either hyperthyroidism or ophthalmopathy (not recorded which). For the CDR3, the DNA is TGTGCTAGCAGCTCCAGGGGGCTGGGGGAGACCCAGTACTTC. This translates into CASSSRGLGETQYF.